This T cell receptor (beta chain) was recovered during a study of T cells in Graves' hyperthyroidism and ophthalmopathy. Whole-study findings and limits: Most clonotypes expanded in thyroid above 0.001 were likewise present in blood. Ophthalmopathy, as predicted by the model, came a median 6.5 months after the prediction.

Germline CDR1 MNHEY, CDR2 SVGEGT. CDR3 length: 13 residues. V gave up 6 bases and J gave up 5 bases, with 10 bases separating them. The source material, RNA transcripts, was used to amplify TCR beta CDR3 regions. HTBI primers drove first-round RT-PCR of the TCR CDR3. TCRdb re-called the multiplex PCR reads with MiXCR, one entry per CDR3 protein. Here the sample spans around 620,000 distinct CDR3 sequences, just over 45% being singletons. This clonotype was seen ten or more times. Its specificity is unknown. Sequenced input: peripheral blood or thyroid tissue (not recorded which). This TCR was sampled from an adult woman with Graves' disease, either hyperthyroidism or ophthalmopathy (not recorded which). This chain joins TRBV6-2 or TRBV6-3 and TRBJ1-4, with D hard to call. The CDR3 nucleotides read TGTGCCAGCAGGGGTGTGGGGAATGAAAAACTGTTTTTT. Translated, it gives CASRGVGNEKLFF.